Each of the 8 T cell receptor beta chains below was sequenced from the same sample in a study of control samples from healthy donors and cancer patients. TCRdb keeps only in-frame clones here, not all; method: immunoSEQ multiplex PCR. The sample lists fewer than 200,000 clones, approximately 90% seen once, with about 1.4% in the top ten. Sequencing was performed on blood. All receptors come from a man aged 30 to 39 in good health.

The chain combines TRBV5-8 with TRBJ2-4; weak D call: TRBD2 (6 bases). This CDR3 has 15 amino acids. The V and J ends lost 7 bases and 3 bases respectively, with 17 bases between them. Germline V lookup: CDR1 SGHTS, CDR2 YDEGEE. DNA of the CDR3: TGTGCCAGCTACGATTCCGGGACTGGCAAAAACATTCAGTACTTC. Its protein is CASYDSGTGKNIQYF.

V gene TRBV10-1 combines with J gene TRBJ2-3; D is unresolved. V was pared by 4 bases and J by 3 bases, with 5 bases between. The V gene's germline CDR1 is WNHNN and CDR2 SYGVQD (reference sequence). The CDR3 has 12 amino acids. The CDR3 protein is CASSGSTDTQYF. The CDR3 DNA reads TGCGCCAGCAGTGGTTCTACAGATACGCAGTATTTT.

The rearrangement joins TRBV7-2 to TRBJ2-7, with D possibly being TRBD2 (6 bases). The CDR3 totals 15 residues. Trimming took off 6 bases at V and 2 bases at J, with 17 bases between the two ends. CDR1 is SGHTA, CDR2 FQGNSA, per germline. The CDR3 coding sequence is TGTGCCAGCAGTCTGGGGCTAGCGAGGACCTACGAGCAGTACTTC. Residues: CASSLGLARTYEQYF.

In this sample, this clone turned up once. The same CDR3 arises from other DNA sequences in this sample as well. The chain is built from TRBV5-1 and TRBJ1-1; D gene uncertain. Germline V lookup: CDR1 SGHRS, CDR2 YFSETQ. The CDR3 loop spans 13 amino acids. V was cut by 0 bases and J by 1 base, with 4 bases left in between. CDR3 residues: CASSLAGNTEAFF. Written as DNA, the CDR3 is TGCGCCAGCAGCTTGGCCGGGAACACTGAAGCTTTCTTT.

The chain combines TRBV7-2 with TRBJ1-5; TRBD1 is a possible D gene (5 bases). The CDR3 totals 14 residues. Germline V CDR1 and CDR2: SGHTA, FQGNSA. The V and J ends lost 5 bases and 6 bases respectively, with 14 bases between them. The CDR3 region has the DNA TGTGCCAGCAGCCCCGGGGCAGGGACTCAGCCCCAGCATTTT. Translation gives CASSPGAGTQPQHF.

In DNA, the CDR3 is TGTGCCAGCAGTTACTCGACGGGGAACACTGAAGCTTTCTTT. This encodes CASSYSTGNTEAFF. V gene TRBV6-5 combines with J gene TRBJ1-1; D not certain. Trimming shortened V by 0 bases and J by 1 base, and 6 bases separated the two germline ends. The CDR3 totals 14 residues. In germline, CDR1 is MNHEY, CDR2 SVGAGI.

The V call is TRBV2, the J call TRBJ1-1, with 8 bases identical to TRBD1. J gave up 6 bases and V 2 bases, and 5 bases lay outside the gene matches. The CDR3 extends over 14 amino acids. Germline V gene lookup returns CDR1 SNHLY and CDR2 FYNNEI. In nucleotides, the CDR3 is TGTGCCAGCAGTGAACAGGGGGCGAGCGCTGAAGCTTTCTTT. Protein sequence: CASSEQGASAEAFF.

This clone was recorded a few times. The V gene is TRBV7-2, the J gene TRBJ2-5; 7 positions agree with TRBD1. V was clipped by 0 bases and J by 2 bases; unmatched bases: 12. CDR1 and CDR2 (germline): SGHTA, FQGNSA. The CDR3 is 18 residues long. The CDR3 spells CASSLAFFAGGIQETQYF. The CDR3 DNA sequence: TGTGCCAGCAGCTTAGCGTTTTTTGCAGGGGGTATTCAAGAGACCCAGTACTTC.